This TCR beta chain originates from a study of T cell repertoires in cytomegalovirus infection. Study-level information: Public signatures in TCR beta pointed to CMV infection and matching HLA type.

Each CDR3 protein gets one entry after TCRdb re-called the reads with MiXCR. The table shows roughly 700,000 distinct CDR3 sequences, with about 33% occurring only once. Study-wide results and caveats: The cumulative frequency of public TCR beta families distinguished individuals who carried CMV together with the relevant HLA. Clonotypes of TCR beta that were HLA-C-restricted and CMV-specific dominated the ex vivo response.

Trimming took 0 bases from V and 2 from J, leaving 11 bases between them. The germline gives CDR1 MGHRA, CDR2 YSYEKL. The CDR3 extends over 15 amino acids. To note about this clonotype: Its antigen is undetermined.

This chain uses TRBV4-1 with TRBJ2-7; a weak D match, TRBD1 (6 bases). The receptor was isolated from a human donor in good health (CMV status not recorded). Some clones in this sample may be carry-over from other donors' samples. Sequencing was performed on cultured PBMCs, taken from culture after CMV antigen stimulation. The CDR3 bases are TGCGCCAGCAGCCAAGAAAGGACAGTGACCTACGAGCAGTACTTC. Translation gives CASSQERTVTYEQYF.